The clone carrying this T cell receptor (beta chain) was seen many times. Its antigen remains unknown. Trimming cost V 3 bases and J 0 bases, with 6 bases left between them. There are 13 residues in the CDR3. In TCRdb, the 5' RACE reads were re-called with MiXCR into one record per CDR3 protein. The repertoire has a few hundred thousand distinct CDR3 sequences, around 8% of them found once; the top ten carry roughly 15%. These data originate in a study of CD8 T cells in ankylosing spondylitis. Study outcomes and limitations: Earlier studies detected some motif variants in reactive arthritis synovial fluid and blood. For ankylosing spondylitis blood, a TCR beta motif of seven to nine highly homologous variants appeared characteristic.

The TCR comes from a male donor with ankylosing spondylitis. The genes are TRBV12-3 or TRBV12-4 and TRBJ2-7; no firm D call. Sequenced input: blood, either unsorted or a sorted T cell fraction (not recorded which). The DNA for the CDR3 is TGTGCCAGCAGTTTTGCCAGCTCCTACGAGCAGTACTTC. Amino acids: CASSFASSYEQYF.